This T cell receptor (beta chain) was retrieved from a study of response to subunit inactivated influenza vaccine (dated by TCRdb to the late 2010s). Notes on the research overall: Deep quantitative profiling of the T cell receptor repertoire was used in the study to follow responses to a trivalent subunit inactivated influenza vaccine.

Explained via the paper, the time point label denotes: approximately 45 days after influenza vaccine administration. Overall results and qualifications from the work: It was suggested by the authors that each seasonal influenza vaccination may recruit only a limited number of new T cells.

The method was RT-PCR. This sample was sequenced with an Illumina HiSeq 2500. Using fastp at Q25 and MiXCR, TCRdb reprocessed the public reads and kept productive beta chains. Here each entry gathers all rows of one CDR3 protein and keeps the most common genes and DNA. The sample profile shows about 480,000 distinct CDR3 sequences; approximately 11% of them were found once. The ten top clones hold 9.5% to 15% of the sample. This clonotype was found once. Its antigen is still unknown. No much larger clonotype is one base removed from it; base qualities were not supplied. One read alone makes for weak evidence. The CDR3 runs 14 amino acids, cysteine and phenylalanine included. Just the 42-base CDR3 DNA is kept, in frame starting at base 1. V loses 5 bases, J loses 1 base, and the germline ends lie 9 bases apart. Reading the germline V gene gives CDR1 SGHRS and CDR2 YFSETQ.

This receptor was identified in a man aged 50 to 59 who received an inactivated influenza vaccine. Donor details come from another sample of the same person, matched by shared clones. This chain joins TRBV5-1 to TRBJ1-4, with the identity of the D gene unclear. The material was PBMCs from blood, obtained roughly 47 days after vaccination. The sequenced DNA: TGCGCCAGCAGAGGAAGGGAAACTAATGAAAAACTGTTTTTT. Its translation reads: CASRGRETNEKLFF.